Reported below is one T cell receptor beta chain. Profiling relied on immunoSEQ multiplex PCR, and the TCRdb table lists in-frame clones only, not all of them. The sample consists of around 84,000 clones, 94% of them appearing once. Trimming took 5 bases from V and 1 from J, leaving 12 bases between them. The CDR3 runs 14 residues. Germline assignment: CDR1 MDHEN and CDR2 SYDVKM. The data originate from a study of OX40 agonist ivuxolimab in advanced cancers. Study information: It was ivuxolimab, an agonistic anti-OX40 (CD134) antibody, that patients were treated with. Previous treatment with anti-PD-1, anti-PD-L1 or anti-CTLA-4 therapy was allowed; approximately 40% had received some. Dose-escalation patients had hepatocellular carcinoma, melanoma, renal cell or head and neck cancer. Subjects had a mean age of about 60 years, with a range of roughly 20 to 79; around 80% were male.

Sequencing was performed on CD4+ or CD8+ T cells sorted from blood, taken in a trial of the OX40 agonist ivuxolimab. The chain recombines TRBV28 with TRBJ2-7; no reliable D call. The receptor was isolated from an adult with an advanced solid tumor such as melanoma, head and neck, liver or kidney cancer. CDR3 amino acids: CASSPRTTSYEQYF. Here the CDR3 DNA reads TGTGCCAGCAGTCCCCGGACCACTTCCTACGAGCAGTACTTC.